This T cell receptor (beta chain) originates from a study of T cell responses to AZD1222 COVID-19 vaccine. The V and J ends lost 2 bases and 4 bases respectively, with 5 bases between them. The CDR3 is 12 amino acids. Germline CDR1 and CDR2: MDHEN and SYDVKM. Regarding the study as a whole: Researchers report vaccine-associated CD4 TCRs spanning spike, with dominance at 160-218 and 743-854.

Generated by immunoSEQ multiplex PCR, the TCRdb table keeps only in-frame clones and is missing some. The repertoire holds over 200,000 clones, with approximately 94% as singletons. Worth noting for this clone: The antigen remains unidentified.

The input for sequencing was peripheral blood, taken 28 days after the second dose of the MenACWY control vaccine. This sequence joins TRBV28 and TRBJ1-2; maybe TRBD1 (5 bases). This receptor was taken from an adult who received the MenACWY meningococcal vaccine as a control. CDR3 region: CASSLDSYGYTF. CDR3 nucleotide sequence: TGTGCCAGCAGTTTAGACAGCTATGGCTACACCTTC.